A single sample is the source of the 5 T cell receptor beta chains below, sequenced in a study of blood T cell repertoires in COVID-19. The method was immunoSEQ multiplex PCR; TCRdb's version includes in-frame clones alone and lacks a portion of them. The repertoire consists of about 98,000 clones, with less than 85% occurring once and the leading ten covering roughly 11%. The sequencing input was peripheral blood. The receptors come from a man in his sixties or seventies with active or convalescent COVID-19.

This clone occurred once. The chain recombines TRBV3-1 (or the pseudogene TRBV3-2) with TRBJ1-3, with D unclear. In germline, CDR1 is LGHDT, CDR2 YNNKEL (reference sequence). Trimming took off 8 bases at V and 0 bases at J, with 11 bases between the two ends. The CDR3 contains 14 residues. The DNA for the CDR3 is TGTGCCAGCTCGAACACAGACTCTGGAAACACCATATATTTT. Its translation: CASSNTDSGNTIYF.

The rearrangement uses TRBV6-5 and TRBJ2-7, with D maybe TRBD1 (6 bases). This CDR3 contains 16 residues. Trimming stripped 0 bases from V and 7 bases from J, with 19 bases between. CDR1 and CDR2 from the germline V gene are MNHEY and SVGAGI. This chain's CDR3 is CASSYSGTNSVAEQYF. In nucleotides, the CDR3 is TGTGCCAGCAGTTACTCTGGGACAAATTCCGTTGCAGAGCAGTACTTC.

The table lists this clone with a few counts. The rearrangement joins TRBV5-4 to TRBJ1-2; TRBD1 matches at 8 bases. The CDR3 has 13 residues. Germline V gene sequence: CDR1 SGHNT, CDR2 YYREEE (reference sequence). V was pared by 2 bases and J by 4 bases, with 1 base of the junction left unmatched. In DNA form, the CDR3 reads TGTGCCAGCAGCTTCACAGGGGGCTATGGCTACACCTTC. It yields the protein CASSFTGGYGYTF.

The chain links TRBV6-5 to TRBJ1-2; 11 bases are a match to TRBD1. The junction had 5 bases not matched to a gene; V was cut back by 2 bases and J by 6 bases. This CDR3 comprises 15 residues. CDR1 and CDR2 from the germline V gene are MNHEY and SVGAGI. For the CDR3, the DNA is TGTGCCAGCAGTTACGGTGGGACAGGGGGAAATGGCTACACCTTC. It is translated as CASSYGGTGGNGYTF.

The chain combines TRBV5-4 with TRBJ1-6; no clear D. CDR1 is SGHNT, CDR2 YYREEE, per germline (reference sequence). This CDR3 comprises 11 residues. Trimming cost V 4 bases and J 9 bases, with 5 bases left between them. CDR3 DNA: TGTGCCAGCAGCAACAGTTCACCCCTCCACTTT. The encoded protein is CASSNSSPLHF.